One sample yielded the 26 T cell receptor beta chains listed below, sequenced in a study of blood T cell repertoires in COVID-19. Only in-frame clones appear in the TCRdb table, and some are missing; sequencing was by immunoSEQ multiplex PCR. The table lists approximately 150,000 clones, around nine tenths of them singletons. Input material: peripheral blood. The receptors were gathered from a man in his forties or fifties with active or convalescent COVID-19.

This clone was seen only a few times. The rearrangement uses TRBV9 and TRBJ2-7, with TRBD1 matching 7 bases. From germline, CDR1 is SGDLS and CDR2 YYNGEE. The CDR3 loop spans 15 amino acids. With V trimmed by 4 bases and J by 2 bases, 9 bases remained unmatched. This CDR3 is CASSLGGSSPYEQYF. The CDR3 nucleotides are TGTGCCAGCAGCCTAGGGGGCTCTTCTCCCTACGAGCAGTACTTC. The full variable domain, its missing parts supplied by reference TRBV9 and TRBJ2-7, is DSGVTQTPKHLITATGQRVTLRCSPRSGDLSVYWYQQSLDQGLQFLIQYYNGEERAKGNILERFSAQQFPDLHSELNLSSLELGDSALYFCASSLGGSSPYEQYFGPGTRLTVT.

The V gene is TRBV14, the J gene TRBJ2-3, with TRBD2 matching 10 bases. This CDR3 has 17 residues. Germline V gene sequence: CDR1 SGHDN, CDR2 FVKESK. J gave up 5 bases and V 0 bases, and 8 bases lay outside the gene matches. The CDR3 DNA reads TGTGCCAGCAGCCAAGATAGGTGGCTAGCGGGAGAAGATACGCAGTATTTT. Protein sequence: CASSQDRWLAGEDTQYF. Full variable domain (rest looked up from reference TRBV14 and TRBJ2-3): EAGVTQFPSHSVIEKGQTVTLRCDPISGHDNLYWYRRVMGKEIKFLLHFVKESKQDESGMPNNRFLAERTGGTYSTLKVQPAELEDSGVYFCASSQDRWLAGEDTQYFGPGTRLTVL.

The rearrangement uses TRBV19 and TRBJ1-4; 8 nucleotides align to TRBD1. The J segment lost 8 bases and the V segment lost 4 bases, leaving 6 bases of the junction unmatched. Germline V gene sequence: CDR1 LNHDA, CDR2 SQIVND (reference sequence). The CDR3 is 14 residues long. This chain's CDR3 is CASSTTGQAEKLFF. In DNA form, the CDR3 reads TGTGCCAGTAGTACTACGGGACAGGCCGAAAAACTGTTTTTT.

The V and J genes are TRBV3-1 (or the pseudogene TRBV3-2) and TRBJ2-7; TRBD2 matches at 9 bases. The germline V gene has CDR1 LGHDT and CDR2 YNNKEL (reference sequence). CDR3 length: 16 residues. V lost 2 bases and J lost 3; bases outside the gene matches: 8. The CDR3 bases are TGTGCCAGCAGCCAAATCAACCGCGGGGGGGGCTACGAGCAGTACTTC. Amino acid sequence: CASSQINRGGGYEQYF.

The V gene is TRBV10-1, the J gene TRBJ2-1; TRBD2 matches at 7 bases. The CDR3 is 15 amino acids. The V and J ends lost 7 bases and 5 bases, in that order; junction bases with no gene match: 11. CDR1 is WNHNN, CDR2 SYGVQD, per germline (reference sequence). The CDR3 region is CASTSGLGPDNEQFF. CDR3 DNA sequence: TGCGCCAGCACCTCCGGACTAGGACCGGACAATGAGCAGTTCTTC.

The chain has TRBV11-2 and TRBJ2-7; maybe TRBD2 (6 bases). From germline, CDR1 is SGHAT and CDR2 FQNNGV. The CDR3 extends over 14 amino acids. V lost 5 bases to trimming and J lost 4 bases, with 15 bases between them. This chain's CDR3 is CASSPTGGVYEQYF. Here the CDR3 DNA reads TGTGCCAGCAGCCCGACCGGAGGGGTTTACGAGCAGTACTTC.

This clone was counted between two and nine times. The chain joins TRBV6-6 to TRBJ1-2, with TRBD1 matching over 9 bases. After removal of 5 bases from V and 8 bases from J, the junction contained 12 bases not matched to a gene. The germline gives CDR1 MNHNY, CDR2 SVGAGI (reference sequence). This CDR3 has 15 amino acids. The CDR3 DNA reads as TGTGCCAGCAGTATCAGGGGACAGGGAGTCGGAGGCTACACCTTC. It specifies CASSIRGQGVGGYTF.

The rearrangement links TRBV6-2 or TRBV6-3 to TRBJ2-3, with TRBD2 as a possible D gene (7 bases). Germline V lookup: CDR1 MNHEY, CDR2 SVGEGT. This CDR3 is 15 amino acids long. V lost 4 bases, J lost 1 base, and 12 bases lay in between. CDR3 DNA: TGTGCCAGCAGTTTTTGGGGGGGCCGCACAGATACGCAGTATTTT. Translation: CASSFWGGRTDTQYF.

The V gene is TRBV7-2, the J gene TRBJ2-7; no clear D. The germline CDR1 and CDR2 sequences are SGHTA and FQGNSA. V was cut by 0 bases and J by 6 bases, with 12 bases left in between. The CDR3 loop spans 14 amino acids. CDR3 nucleotides: TGTGCCAGCAGCTTAGCGTGGGCAGCCAGCGAGCAGTACTTC. Its translation: CASSLAWAASEQYF.

The V gene is TRBV6-2 or TRBV6-3, the J gene TRBJ1-5; 8 positions match TRBD1. CDR1 and CDR2 from the germline V gene are MNHEY and SVGEGT. The CDR3 consists of 17 residues. Unmatched junction bases numbered 9, after V lost 4 bases and J lost 1 base. The CDR3 DNA reads as TGTGCCAGCAGTTCCCGAACCAGGACAGGGAGCAATCAGCCCCAGCATTTT. Its translation is CASSSRTRTGSNQPQHF.

This chain links TRBV28 with TRBJ2-4; 9 bases agree with TRBD1. J lost 2 bases, V lost 6 bases, and 14 bases had no gene match. Germline assignment: CDR1 MDHEN and CDR2 SYDVKM. The CDR3 sequence is 18 residues long. CDR3 nucleotide sequence: TGTGCCAGCAGCCTTTGGTCTACAGGGGGCGCGTCCAAAAACATTCAGTACTTC. Residues: CASSLWSTGGASKNIQYF.

This chain joins TRBV11-3 and TRBJ1-1, with D uncertain. CDR1 and CDR2 (germline): SGHNT, YENEEA. The CDR3 has 13 residues. V was shortened by 5 bases and J by 3 bases, with 10 bases between the two germline ends. In DNA, the CDR3 is TGTGCCAGCAGCCGCGGGTCGTACACTGAAGCTTTCTTT. Its translation: CASSRGSYTEAFF.

This chain uses TRBV5-1 with TRBJ2-5; TRBD2 aligns across 10 bases. Germline V lookup: CDR1 SGHRS, CDR2 YFSETQ. The J segment lost 4 bases and the V segment lost 5 bases, leaving 8 bases of the junction unmatched. The CDR3 spans 15 residues. Here the CDR3 reads CASSKAGGLAETQYF. The CDR3 DNA reads TGCGCCAGCAGTAAAGCGGGAGGGCTAGCAGAGACCCAGTACTTC.

The CDR3 DNA follows: TGTGCCAGCAGTTCGACCGGGACACTCACAGATACGCAGTATTTT. Translated: CASSSTGTLTDTQYF. The rearrangement links TRBV6-5 to TRBJ2-3; D possibly corresponds to TRBD1 (6 bases). V was cut by 4 bases and J by 2 bases, with 13 bases left in between. CDR3 size: 15 residues. Germline CDR1 is MNHEY and CDR2 is SVGAGI.

This clone was recorded once. The chain is built from TRBV29-1 and TRBJ2-7; 9 bases line up with TRBD1. CDR1 and CDR2 (germline): SQVTM, ANQGSEA. This CDR3 comprises 14 residues. Trimming cost V 4 bases and J 3 bases; bases outside gene matches: 7. This chain's CDR3 is CSVVSRDRVYEQYF. CDR3 nucleotide sequence: TGCAGCGTTGTTTCTCGGGACAGGGTCTACGAGCAGTACTTC.

This sequence joins TRBV6-5 and TRBJ1-2, with 11 bases aligning to TRBD1. The germline V gene has CDR1 MNHEY and CDR2 SVGAGI. The CDR3 contains 15 residues. After removal of 5 bases from V and 4 bases from J, the junction contained 6 bases not matched to a gene. CDR3 in DNA: TGTGCCAGCAGTAACGGACAGGGGGCAATCTATGGCTACACCTTC. Its protein is CASSNGQGAIYGYTF.

V and J are TRBV5-1 and TRBJ1-2; 9 nucleotides line up with TRBD1. CDR3 length equals 15 residues. Germline assignment: CDR1 SGHRS and CDR2 YFSETQ. The V segment lost 4 bases and the J segment 7 bases; nucleotides outside the gene matches: 11. The CDR3 DNA is TGCGCCAGCAGCAATACGGACAGGGGTCTCCCTGGCTACACCTTC. Translated: CASSNTDRGLPGYTF.

This chain connects TRBV19 to TRBJ2-3, with 13 positions matching TRBD2. CDR1 is LNHDA, CDR2 SQIVND, per germline (reference sequence). V shed 9 bases, J shed 4 bases, and the junction held 4 bases outside the gene matches. This CDR3 comprises 14 residues. The CDR3 region is CASRTSGSPDTQYF. The CDR3 bases are TGTGCCAGCCGGACTAGCGGGAGTCCAGATACGCAGTATTTT.

This chain links TRBV12-3 or TRBV12-4 with TRBJ2-5, with a possible D match to TRBD2 (6 bases). The ends were cut back, 6 bases at V and 5 bases at J, with 10 bases in the middle. The CDR3 length is 12 residues. The CDR3 here is CASRRGVETQYF. The CDR3 nucleotides read TGTGCCAGCAGGCGGGGAGTGGAGACCCAGTACTTC.

The chain joins TRBV28 to TRBJ2-7; TRBD1 might be the D (5 bases). From germline, CDR1 is MDHEN and CDR2 SYDVKM. The CDR3 has 16 amino acids. V lost 8 bases to trimming and J lost 0 bases, with 20 bases between them. The CDR3: CASQGVRFFSSYEQYF. Here the CDR3 DNA reads TGTGCCAGCCAGGGCGTACGATTTTTTAGCTCCTACGAGCAGTACTTC.

This rearrangement joins TRBV19 to TRBJ1-4, with no clear D. Deletions cut 5 bases from V and 0 bases from J, with 7 bases between. The CDR3 has 14 amino acids. Germline values: CDR1 LNHDA, CDR2 SQIVND (reference sequence). CDR3 protein: CASSSQTTNEKLFF. CDR3 coding DNA: TGTGCCAGTAGTTCGCAGACAACTAATGAAAAACTGTTTTTT.

This chain connects TRBV21-1 to TRBJ2-7; TRBD2 was called by the table and not checked on the DNA. TRBV21-1 is designated a pseudogene. The CDR3 totals 14 residues. In nucleotides, the CDR3 is TGTGCCAGCAGCAAAAGACGGAGCTCCTACGAGCAGTACTTC. It yields the protein CASSKRRSSYEQYF.

The V call is TRBV27, the J call TRBJ2-7; TRBD2 matches 11 bases. Looked up from germline, CDR1 is MNHEY and CDR2 is SMNVEV (reference sequence). The CDR3 covers 17 residues. Unmatched junction bases numbered 4, after V lost 0 bases and J lost 0 bases. CDR3 protein: CASSLSAGLADSYEQYF. DNA of the CDR3: TGTGCCAGCAGTTTATCGGCGGGACTAGCGGACTCCTACGAGCAGTACTTC.

Comments on this clone: Other DNA sequences in this specimen translate into the identical CDR3. The chain links TRBV4-1 to TRBJ2-3, with D unclear. The CDR3 is 14 residues long. Germline V lookup: CDR1 MGHRA, CDR2 YSYEKL. Between the trimmed V and J ends, which lost 3 bases and 0 bases, there was a span of 7 bases. The CDR3 sequence is CASSQVRSTDTQYF. The CDR3 region has the DNA TGCGCCAGCAGCCAGGTGCGTAGCACAGATACGCAGTATTTT.

This clone occurred a few times. Written as DNA, the CDR3 is TGTGCCAGCAGTTACACCCACCAGGGTTGGGGTCAGCCCCAGCATTTT. This gives the protein CASSYTHQGWGQPQHF. The chain recombines TRBV6-6 with TRBJ1-5; the D gene is possibly TRBD1 (5 bases). Trimming shortened V by 2 bases and J by 6 bases, and 17 bases separated the two germline ends. Germline V gene sequence: CDR1 MNHNY, CDR2 SVGAGI (reference sequence). This CDR3 region has 16 residues.

The chain is built from TRBV6-5 and TRBJ2-1; D is perhaps TRBD2 (6 bases). Germline assignment: CDR1 MNHEY and CDR2 SVGAGI. The CDR3 runs to 15 residues. V was cut by 4 bases and J by 8 bases, with 18 bases left in between. The CDR3 here is CASSSRLVPPDEQFF. Here the CDR3 DNA reads TGTGCCAGCAGTTCCCGACTAGTCCCCCCCGATGAGCAGTTCTTC.